This TCR beta chain was recorded in a study of shared clonotypes between healthy human individuals. Study-level findings and limits: Clonotype sharing among donors, it was expected, would be affected by sequencing depth. Some naive CD4 clonotypes, roughly 4.5%, turned up in common across several donors.

The naive CD8 population came from CD45RO-negative cells selected for CCR7, without terminally differentiated effector memory CD45RA+ cells. CDR1 is GTSNPN, CDR2 SVGIG, per germline (reference sequence). This CDR3 spans 13 amino acids. Trimming cost V 2 bases and J 4 bases, with 9 bases left between them. The assay used deep level. The authors' processing: With immunoSEQ giving junction-only sequences and no quality scores, filtering differed. Libraries were prepared by immunoSEQ multiplex PCR; TCRdb keeps only in-frame clonotypes and omits some of them. V and J calls and clone size come straight from that table; D and trimming were deduced from the DNA. In the table there are over 2 million clones, 85% to 95% of which are singletons. This clone was picked up a small number of times. Antigen specificity is unknown.

The sequencing input was naive CD8+ T cells sorted from blood. The chain joins TRBV30 to TRBJ1-5, with D possibly being TRBD1 (5 bases). The origin of this receptor is a man aged 18-30 years in good health. Written as DNA, the CDR3 is TGTGCCTGGAGTAGGGGAGAAAATCAGCCCCAGCATTTT. Its translation: CAWSRGENQPQHF.